The clone carrying this TCR beta chain was counted between two and nine times. V gave up 6 bases and J gave up 0 bases, with 21 bases separating them. Germline V gives CDR1 MDHEN, CDR2 SYDVKM. This CDR3 region has 17 residues. This sample is part of a study of TIL therapy for anti-PD-1-resistant metastatic lung cancer. Study background: Progressing patients received lymphodepletion, expanded TIL infusion and IL-2. Tumors carried a median 1.5 non-synonymous mutations per megabase.

As for time point: pre-treatment sample, taken before nivolumab and TIL therapy. This was the immunoSEQ v3 assay. TCRdb's table, derived via immunoSEQ multiplex PCR, lists solely in-frame clones and lacks some. The sample comprises 50,000 or so clones, 79% of which are singletons, and 4.8% rests with the top ten. This clonotype was sampled from a woman between 30 and 79 years old with non-small cell lung cancer. This rearrangement joins TRBV28 to TRBJ2-7, with D perhaps being TRBD1 or TRBD2 (6 bases each). Here the sequenced sample was blood, taken at baseline. The CDR3 region has the DNA TGTGCCAGCAGCCAAGGGGGGATAACTAGAAGCTCCTACGAGCAGTACTTC. The encoded protein is CASSQGGITRSSYEQYF.